These T cell receptor beta chains were read from a single sample in a study of shared clonotypes between healthy human individuals. TCRdb's table, derived via immunoSEQ multiplex PCR, lists solely in-frame clones and lacks some. The table records about 520,000 clones, 78% of them present only once. The sequencing sample was made of PBMCs. These receptors all come from a woman aged 40 to 50 in good health. Some clones in this sample may be carry-over from other donors' samples. Both conserved end residues are part of each CDR3. A D gene is named only where the DNA matches it firmly. Expanded clones are given a class, and other clones once, few, many or no size at all.

D gene: NA; clone size: NA; J gene: TRBJ2-1; V gene: TRBV5-3; CDR3 DNA: TGTGCCAGCACGTTCAATGAGCAGTTCTTC; CDR3 protein: CASTFNEQFF
D gene: NA; clone size: NA; J gene: TRBJ2-7; V gene: TRBV28; CDR3 DNA: TGTGCCAGCAGTTTATACTCACTGGAGCAGTACTTC; CDR3 protein: CASSLYSLEQYF
D gene: NA; clone size: few; J gene: TRBJ1-4; V gene: TRBV5-8; CDR3 DNA: TGTGCCAGCAGCTTTGCACCCAATGAAAAACTGTTTTTT; CDR3 protein: CASSFAPNEKLFF
D gene: NA; clone size: NA; J gene: TRBJ2-3; V gene: TRBV13; CDR3 DNA: TGTGCCAGCAGCTTGGGGAGTGGGATGAATACGCAGTATTTT; CDR3 protein: CASSLGSGMNTQYF
D gene: TRBD1; clone size: once; J gene: TRBJ2-3; V gene: TRBV19; CDR3 DNA: TGTGCCAGTAGTTCGGGACAGGGGGCTGGAGATACGCAGTATTTT; CDR3 protein: CASSSGQGAGDTQYF
D gene: NA; clone size: NA; J gene: TRBJ2-3; V gene: TRBV5-4; CDR3 DNA: TGTGCCAGCAGCTCCAAACTCTCTGGCACAGATACGCAGTATTTT; CDR3 protein: CASSSKLSGTDTQYF
D gene: NA; clone size: NA; J gene: TRBJ1-1; V gene: TRBV5-8; CDR3 DNA: TGTGCCAGCAGCTATCCGGGACATGCCACTGAAGCTTTCTTT; CDR3 protein: CASSYPGHATEAFF
D gene: NA; clone size: NA; J gene: TRBJ2-1; V gene: TRBV7-2; CDR3 DNA: TGTGCCAGCAGCTTAGGAGCGTACGAGCAGTTCTTC; CDR3 protein: CASSLGAYEQFF
D gene: NA; clone size: NA; J gene: TRBJ2-7; V gene: TRBV7-8; CDR3 DNA: TGTGCCAGCAGCTTAGCCGGGCGGCTCCACGAGCAGTACTTC; CDR3 protein: CASSLAGRLHEQYF
D gene: NA; clone size: NA; J gene: TRBJ1-6; V gene: TRBV5-4; CDR3 DNA: TGTGCCAGCAGCTTTACAGGGAATAATTCACCCCTCCACTTT; CDR3 protein: CASSFTGNNSPLHF
D gene: TRBD1; clone size: NA; J gene: TRBJ1-2; V gene: TRBV9; CDR3 DNA: TGTGCCAGCAGCGCCGGACAGGGAGACTATGGCTACACCTTC; CDR3 protein: CASSAGQGDYGYTF
D gene: TRBD1; clone size: NA; J gene: TRBJ1-1; V gene: TRBV2; CDR3 DNA: TGTGCCAGCAGTGTATTGACAGGGGAAGCTTTCTTT; CDR3 protein: CASSVLTGEAFF
D gene: NA; clone size: NA; J gene: TRBJ2-3; V gene: TRBV9; CDR3 DNA: TGTGCCAGCAGCGTAATGTCGGGAGAGAACACAGATACGCAGTATTTT; CDR3 protein: CASSVMSGENTDTQYF
D gene: TRBD1; clone size: few; J gene: TRBJ1-5; V gene: TRBV27; CDR3 DNA: TGTGCCAGCAGGGGGACAGGCTATAGCAATCAGCCCCAGCATTTT; CDR3 protein: CASRGTGYSNQPQHF
D gene: TRBD2; clone size: NA; J gene: TRBJ2-7; V gene: TRBV2; CDR3 DNA: TGTGCCAGCAGTGAAGCGGGACTAGCGGGATCCTACGAGCAGTACTTC; CDR3 protein: CASSEAGLAGSYEQYF
D gene: NA; clone size: NA; J gene: TRBJ2-3; V gene: TRBV29-1; CDR3 DNA: TGCAGCGCCGAGGGACAAATAAATAGAGGCGATACGCAGTATTTT; CDR3 protein: CSAEGQINRGDTQYF
D gene: NA; clone size: many; J gene: TRBJ2-2; V gene: TRBV5-5; CDR3 DNA: TGTGCCAGCAGCTTGGGGCCCCGGGTGAACACCGGGGAGCTGTTTTTT; CDR3 protein: CASSLGPRVNTGELFF
D gene: NA; clone size: NA; J gene: TRBJ2-3; V gene: TRBV9; CDR3 DNA: TGTGCCAGCAGCCCGCCCGGGTCAGATACGCAGTATTTT; CDR3 protein: CASSPPGSDTQYF
D gene: NA; clone size: NA; J gene: TRBJ2-1; V gene: TRBV7-2; CDR3 DNA: TGTGCCAGCAGTAACCTCCCAGGGACCTACAATGAGCAGTTCTTC; CDR3 protein: CASSNLPGTYNEQFF
D gene: NA; clone size: NA; J gene: TRBJ1-1; V gene: TRBV9; CDR3 DNA: TGTGCCAGCAGCGTAGATCCGGGTCCGAGCACTGAAGCTTTCTTT; CDR3 protein: CASSVDPGPSTEAFF
D gene: TRBD2; clone size: NA; J gene: TRBJ2-7; V gene: TRBV6-5; CDR3 DNA: TGTGCCAGCACCCCGGGGGGGAGGACCTACGAGCAGTACTTC; CDR3 protein: CASTPGGRTYEQYF
D gene: TRBD2; clone size: NA; J gene: TRBJ2-3; V gene: TRBV27; CDR3 DNA: TGTGCCAGCAGTTTACTACCGACTAGCGTAGATACGCAGTATTTT; CDR3 protein: CASSLLPTSVDTQYF
D gene: TRBD1; clone size: few; J gene: TRBJ2-7; V gene: TRBV19; CDR3 DNA: TGTGCCAGTAGTATTCAGGCGGGACAGGGGGGCTACGAGCAGTACTTC; CDR3 protein: CASSIQAGQGGYEQYF
D gene: NA; clone size: NA; J gene: TRBJ1-2; V gene: TRBV12-2; CDR3 DNA: TGTGCAAGTCGCTTAGTAGGGATCTCTTCGGGCTATGGCTACACCTTC; CDR3 protein: CASRLVGISSGYGYTF
D gene: NA; clone size: NA; J gene: TRBJ2-2; V gene: TRBV7-2; CDR3 DNA: TGTGCCAGCAGCTTATATTGGGGGAGCGACGGGGAGCTGTTTTTT; CDR3 protein: CASSLYWGSDGELFF
D gene: TRBD2; clone size: NA; J gene: TRBJ2-7; V gene: TRBV28; CDR3 DNA: TGTGCCAGCAGTGAAAGCCCCGGGACTAGCGGGAACTACGAGCAGTACTTC; CDR3 protein: CASSESPGTSGNYEQYF
D gene: TRBD1; clone size: NA; J gene: TRBJ1-1; V gene: TRBV4-1; CDR3 DNA: TGCGCCAGCAGCCAGAAGACAGGGGGCACTGAAGCTTTCTTT; CDR3 protein: CASSQKTGGTEAFF
D gene: TRBD2; clone size: NA; J gene: TRBJ2-2; V gene: TRBV9; CDR3 DNA: TGTGCCAGCAGCGCTAGCGGTGGAACCCCCGGGGAGCTGTTTTTT; CDR3 protein: CASSASGGTPGELFF
D gene: NA; clone size: NA; J gene: TRBJ1-1; V gene: TRBV7-9; CDR3 DNA: TGTGCCAGCAGCTTGCAGGGGAACACTGAAGCTTTCTTT; CDR3 protein: CASSLQGNTEAFF
D gene: NA; clone size: NA; J gene: TRBJ2-7; V gene: TRBV5-5; CDR3 DNA: TGTGCCAGCAGCTCGGGGTACGAGCAGTACTTC; CDR3 protein: CASSSGYEQYF
D gene: NA; clone size: NA; J gene: TRBJ2-3; V gene: TRBV5-1; CDR3 DNA: TGCGCCAGCAGTCGGCGCAACACAGATACGCAGTATTTT; CDR3 protein: CASSRRNTDTQYF
D gene: NA; clone size: once; J gene: TRBJ2-7; V gene: TRBV12-5; CDR3 DNA: TGTGCTAGTGGTTTGGTACCCGTGGGCGGGATCTCCTACGAGCAGTACTTC; CDR3 protein: CASGLVPVGGISYEQYF
D gene: TRBD2; clone size: NA; J gene: TRBJ2-3; V gene: TRBV6-1; CDR3 DNA: TGTGCCGTTCAGACTAGCGGAACAGATACGCAGTATTTT; CDR3 protein: CAVQTSGTDTQYF